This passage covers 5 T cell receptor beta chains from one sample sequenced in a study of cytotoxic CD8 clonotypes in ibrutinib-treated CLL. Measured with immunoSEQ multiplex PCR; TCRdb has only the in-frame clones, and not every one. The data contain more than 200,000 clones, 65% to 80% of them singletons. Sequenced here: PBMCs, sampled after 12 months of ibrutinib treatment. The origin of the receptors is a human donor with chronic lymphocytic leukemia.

The chain's CDR3 is CAWSVPYGSTEAFF. The CDR3 DNA sequence: TGTGCCTGGAGTGTACCGTACGGGTCCACTGAAGCTTTCTTT. This sequence joins TRBV30 and TRBJ1-1; D unresolved. The CDR3 is 14 residues long. Trimming removed 0 bases from V and 4 bases from J, with 12 bases in between. Germline V gene data show CDR1 as GTSNPN and CDR2 as SVGIG (reference sequence).

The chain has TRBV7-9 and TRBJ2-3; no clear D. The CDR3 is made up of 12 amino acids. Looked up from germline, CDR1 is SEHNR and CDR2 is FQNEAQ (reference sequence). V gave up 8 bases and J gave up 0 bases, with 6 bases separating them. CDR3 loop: CASGASTDTQYF. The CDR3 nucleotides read TGTGCCAGCGGCGCAAGCACAGATACGCAGTATTTT.

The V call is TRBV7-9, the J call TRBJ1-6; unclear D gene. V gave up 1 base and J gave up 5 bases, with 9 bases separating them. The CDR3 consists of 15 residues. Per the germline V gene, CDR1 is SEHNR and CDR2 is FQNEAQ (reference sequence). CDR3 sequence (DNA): TGTGCCAGCAGCTTAGTCCTAGGGAATAATTCACCCCTCCACTTT. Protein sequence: CASSLVLGNNSPLHF.

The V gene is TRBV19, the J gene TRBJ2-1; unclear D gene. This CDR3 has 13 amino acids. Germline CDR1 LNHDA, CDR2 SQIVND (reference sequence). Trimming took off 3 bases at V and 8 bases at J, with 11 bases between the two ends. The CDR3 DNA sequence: TGTGCCAGTAGTATTAGCAAGCTAGATGAGCAGTTCTTC. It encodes CASSISKLDEQFF.

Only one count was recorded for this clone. Here the CDR3 DNA reads TGTGCCAGCAGTGACGACCTAGGGGCCGCGGGGACTGAAGCTTTCTTT. It translates to CASSDDLGAAGTEAFF. The J gene is TRBJ1-1, the V gene TRBV28, with D tentatively TRBD1 (5 bases). Looked up from germline, CDR1 is MDHEN and CDR2 is SYDVKM. The CDR3 is 16 residues long. The V gene lost 5 bases and the J gene lost 5 bases, with 21 bases spanning the gap.